This entry lists 11 T cell receptor beta chains sequenced from one sample in a study of T cells and Merkel cell carcinoma outcomes. This table comes from immunoSEQ multiplex PCR, and its TCRdb copy is limited to in-frame clones, with some not included. The sample yields 10,000 to 15,000 clones, roughly 96% seen once. Sequencing used tumor tissue from Merkel cell carcinoma. These receptor sequences come from a human donor with Merkel cell carcinoma.

This sequence joins TRBV29-1 and TRBJ2-3; unclear D gene. Germline CDR1 SQVTM, CDR2 ANQGSEA. Trimming removed 7 bases at V and 8 bases at J, with 19 bases between. The CDR3 sequence is 13 residues long. The DNA of the CDR3 is TGCAGCGCCGACGGAGCGCCAAAGGGTACGCAGTATTTT. It specifies CSADGAPKGTQYF.

This clone was detected once. The chain carries TRBV19 and TRBJ2-5; D is possibly TRBD2 (5 bases). V dropped 3 bases and J dropped 6 bases, with 14 bases sitting between them. The CDR3 has 14 amino acids. Per germline, CDR1 LNHDA and CDR2 SQIVND (reference sequence). As DNA, the CDR3 is TGTGCCAGTAGTATGTTAGGAGGTTTTCAGACCCAGTACTTC. Translated, it gives CASSMLGGFQTQYF.

V gene TRBV11-3 combines with J gene TRBJ2-2; D is unclear. The CDR3 is made up of 15 amino acids. Germline V CDR1 and CDR2: SGHNT, YENEEA. V was pared by 5 bases and J by 4 bases, with 14 bases between. CDR3: CASSPRSLPTGELFF. Here the CDR3 DNA reads TGTGCCAGCAGCCCTCGATCCCTACCCACCGGGGAGCTGTTTTTT.

J is TRBJ1-1 and V is TRBV13; 7 bases map to TRBD1. The ends lost 1 base at V and 11 bases at J; junction bases unmatched: 10. Per the germline V gene, CDR1 is PRHDT and CDR2 is FYEKMQ (reference sequence). This CDR3 spans 14 amino acids. The CDR3: CASSLEEGASQAFF. The CDR3, as DNA: TGTGCCAGCAGCTTAGAGGAGGGGGCTTCTCAGGCTTTCTTT.

The chain employs TRBV5-1 and TRBJ1-1; 7 positions match TRBD1. The CDR3 has 12 amino acids. Germline V gene sequence: CDR1 SGHRS, CDR2 YFSETQ. V was clipped by 4 bases and J by 10 bases; unmatched bases: 7. The CDR3 DNA sequence: TGCGCCAGCAGCGAGGGACAGATGGCAGCTTTCTTT. As protein: CASSEGQMAAFF.

The chain carries TRBV5-4 and TRBJ1-1, with D perhaps matching TRBD1 (5 bases). The CDR3 length is 15 residues. The V gene's germline CDR1 is SGHNT and CDR2 YYREEE (reference sequence). The germline V and J ends were trimmed by 4 bases and 3 bases, with 16 bases remaining between them. CDR3 nucleotides: TGTGCCAGCAGCCTGGGACCAGTGAGGGACACTGAAGCTTTCTTT. Its translation is CASSLGPVRDTEAFF.

This clone has more than one count but fewer than ten. The chain carries TRBV4-1 and TRBJ1-5, with a weak D call TRBD1 (5 bases). This CDR3 spans 13 amino acids. From germline, CDR1 is MGHRA and CDR2 YSYEKL. V gave up 5 bases and J gave up 6 bases, with 11 bases separating them. The CDR3 reads CASSSRDAQPQHF. The CDR3 DNA is TGCGCCAGCAGCTCGCGGGACGCTCAGCCCCAGCATTTT.

CDR3 region: CASSFDRGNEQYF. In nucleotides, the CDR3 is TGTGCCAGCAGCTTCGACAGGGGAAACGAGCAGTACTTC. The chain has TRBV5-4 and TRBJ2-7, with 8 bases matching TRBD1. From germline, CDR1 is SGHNT and CDR2 YYREEE (reference sequence). The CDR3 is 13 amino acids. V lost 2 bases and J lost 5; bases outside the gene matches: 3.

On this clone itself: At one end the junction does not follow the germline gene, possibly because of a read error. The V call is TRBV18, the J call TRBJ1-1; D unclear. The CDR3 sequence is 12 residues long. Germline loops: CDR1 KGHSH, CDR2 LQKENI. CDR3 protein: CASSPGELRAFF. Written as DNA, the CDR3 is TGTGCCAGTTCACCAGGAGAATTAAGGGCTTTCTTT.

This clone has only one observation. V usage is TRBV14 and J usage is TRBJ2-2; D ambiguous. Trimming took off 1 base at V and 2 bases at J, with 11 bases between the two ends. Germline V lookup: CDR1 SGHDN, CDR2 FVKESK. CDR3 length: 16 residues. The chain's CDR3 is CASSQVRVSNTGELFF. The CDR3 DNA sequence: TGTGCCAGCAGCCAAGTCCGGGTTTCAAACACCGGGGAGCTGTTTTTT.

The rearrangement uses TRBV9 and TRBJ2-7; D might be TRBD2 (6 bases). Looked up from germline, CDR1 is SGDLS and CDR2 is YYNGEE. With 0 bases removed from V and 2 bases from J, the gap between germline ends came to 12 bases. This CDR3 is 15 amino acids long. The CDR3 loop reads CASSVGPSATYEQYF. The CDR3 nucleotides are TGTGCCAGCAGCGTAGGGCCTAGCGCGACCTACGAGCAGTACTTC.